This T cell receptor beta chain was profiled in a study of blood T cell repertoires in COVID-19. Study-level information: PBMCs, B-cell-depleted T cells, or T cells provided the cDNA or gDNA that made up the material.

In the source study's methods: Counts of nucleated cells, estimated from reference gene primer amplification, were obtained. Sequenced by immunoSEQ multiplex PCR; TCRdb stores in-frame clones only, minus some. From that table come the V and J calls and clone size; the DNA was used to work out D and trimming. This table holds a few hundred thousand clones, around 89% found once. V shed 6 bases and J shed 2 bases, with 10 bases lying between them. CDR3 length: 14 residues. Germline CDR1 LNHDA, CDR2 SQIVND (reference sequence). Researchers sorted participants into cohorts using their self-reported clinical history. Symptom resolution, clearance, or two negative PCRs marked the recovered donors of Cohort 3.

This clonotype was sampled from a man aged 30-40 years who had recovered from COVID-19. V is TRBV19 and J is TRBJ1-4; D ambiguous. Source material: PBMCs or T cells enriched from blood (not recorded which). In DNA, the CDR3 is TGTGCCAGTAGCCGGCAGGCGACTAATGAAAAACTGTTTTTT. Translated: CASSRQATNEKLFF.